This T cell receptor (beta chain) was recorded in a study of immune cell composition in non-small cell lung cancer. Germline CDR1 MNHNY, CDR2 SVGAGI (reference sequence). Losses at the gene ends were 6 bases for V and 4 bases for J; bases not matched to a gene: 5. This CDR3 contains 15 residues. Sequencing used immunoSEQ multiplex PCR; TCRdb keeps in-frame clones, though not all of them. The sample carries about 4,900 clones, roughly four fifths recorded once. The gene calls are TRBV6-6 and TRBJ2-2, with 10 bases matching TRBD2. The TCR was taken from a human donor with non-small cell lung cancer. The sequenced material came from lung tumor tissue. The CDR3 is CASSRVAGGTGELFF. The CDR3 coding sequence is TGTGCCAGCAGCCGGGTAGCGGGGGGCACCGGGGAGCTGTTTTTT.